The sequence of this T cell receptor beta chain was determined in a study of cytomegalovirus exposure and HLA in healthy donors. Study-wide results and limits: Segments of the TCR beta V type were, in most cases, productive about 90% or about 30% of the time in an earlier analysis. A few CMV-associated chains were confirmed in vitro to be specific for CMV antigens.

Remarks on this clone: Its specificity is not known.

Primers: 60 Vbeta forward and 13 Jbeta reverse. Using immunoSEQ multiplex PCR, the repertoire was profiled, and TCRdb retains in-frame clones only, with some absent. This table has approximately 190,000 clones, around four fifths appearing once. In germline, CDR1 is SGHNT, CDR2 YYREEE (reference sequence). The V end was cut by 4 bases, the J end by 4 bases, with 6 bases between. The CDR3 extends over 13 amino acids. Regarding donors, all were healthy bone marrow donors. Sequenced material: PBMCs. The rearrangement uses TRBV5-4 and TRBJ2-6; no firm D call. This TCR came from a man in his forties in good health and CMV-seropositive. CDR3 protein: CASSPEGANVLTF. DNA for the CDR3: TGTGCCAGCAGCCCTGAGGGGGCCAACGTCCTGACTTTC.